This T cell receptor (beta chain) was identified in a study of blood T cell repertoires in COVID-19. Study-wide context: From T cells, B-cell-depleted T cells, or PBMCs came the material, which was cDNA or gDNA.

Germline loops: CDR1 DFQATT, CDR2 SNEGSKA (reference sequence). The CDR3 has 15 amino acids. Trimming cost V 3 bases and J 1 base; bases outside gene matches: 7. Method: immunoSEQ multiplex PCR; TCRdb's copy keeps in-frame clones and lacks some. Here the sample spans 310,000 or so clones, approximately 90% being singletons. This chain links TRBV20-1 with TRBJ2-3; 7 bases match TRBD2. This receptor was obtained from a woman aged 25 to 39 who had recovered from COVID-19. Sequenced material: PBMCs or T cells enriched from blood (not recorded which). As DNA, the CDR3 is TGCAGTGCTAGTGGTGCGGGAGTGGGCACAGATACGCAGTATTTT. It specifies CSASGAGVGTDTQYF.